These 3 T cell receptor beta chains were sequenced from one sample in a study of cytomegalovirus exposure and HLA in healthy donors. PCR used 60 Vbeta primers and 13 Jbeta primers. Profiling relied on immunoSEQ multiplex PCR, and the TCRdb table lists in-frame clones only, not all of them. Of 170,000 or so clones listed, roughly 83% are singletons. The sample was PBMCs. Every receptor here comes from a boy aged 2 to 9 in good health and CMV-seronegative.

The rearrangement links TRBV7-2 to TRBJ1-5; the D gene is possibly TRBD1 (5 bases). CDR1 and CDR2 from the germline V gene are SGHTA and FQGNSA. Trimming removed 2 bases from V and 3 bases from J, with 11 bases in between. The CDR3 length is 15 residues. In DNA, the CDR3 is TGTGCCAGCAGCTTACAGGGAGGGATCAATCAGCCCCAGCATTTT. Its protein product is CASSLQGGINQPQHF.

This chain joins TRBV7-3 and TRBJ2-2; TRBD2 is a possible D gene (6 bases). V lost 2 bases and J 4 bases, leaving 11 bases between the germline ends. The CDR3 has 15 amino acids. CDR1 is SGHTA, CDR2 FQGTGA, per germline. In nucleotides, the CDR3 is TGTGCCAGCAGCTTAGATCAGGAGGGCACCGGGGAGCTGTTTTTT. Translated: CASSLDQEGTGELFF.

The CDR3 spells CASSLAWGRAEAFF. CDR3 DNA sequence: TGTGCCAGCAGCTTAGCGTGGGGGCGCGCTGAAGCTTTCTTT. The genes are TRBV7-8 and TRBJ1-1, with a possible D match to TRBD1 (6 bases). Looked up from germline, CDR1 is SGHVS and CDR2 is FQNEAQ. The CDR3 has 14 residues. V dropped 0 bases and J dropped 6 bases, with 11 bases sitting between them.